A selection of T cell receptor beta chains follows, all from one sample in a study of T cell responses to AZD1222 COVID-19 vaccine. Profiling relied on immunoSEQ multiplex PCR, and the TCRdb table lists in-frame clones only, not all of them. The sample has roughly 72,000 clones, more than 70% seen once. The sequencing used peripheral blood, collected 28 days after the second dose of the MenACWY control vaccine. The receptors originated from an adult who received the MenACWY meningococcal vaccine as a control. The CDR3 runs from the conserved cysteine through the conserved F or W. A D gene is named only where the DNA matches it firmly. Size values are once, few and many counts, or a class for expanded clones, and some rows have none.

clone size: NA; J gene: TRBJ1-4; D gene: TRBD1; V gene: TRBV11-2; CDR3 protein: CASSSSGTGVEKLFF; CDR3 DNA: TGTGCCAGCAGCTCGTCCGGGACAGGCGTCGAAAAACTGTTTTTT
clone size: once; J gene: TRBJ2-5; D gene: TRBD2; V gene: TRBV7-9; CDR3 protein: CASSLGSGGAGQETQYF; CDR3 DNA: TGTGCCAGCAGCTTAGGGAGCGGGGGGGCCGGTCAAGAGACCCAGTACTTC
clone size: NA; J gene: TRBJ2-7; D gene: NA; V gene: TRBV7-6; CDR3 protein: CASSFSQGYEQYF; CDR3 DNA: TGTGCCAGCAGCTTTTCACAGGGTTACGAGCAGTACTTC
clone size: NA; J gene: TRBJ2-5; D gene: NA; V gene: TRBV19; CDR3 protein: CASSETTQETQYF; CDR3 DNA: TGTGCCAGTAGTGAGACCACACAAGAGACCCAGTACTTC
clone size: once; J gene: TRBJ1-4; D gene: TRBD1; V gene: TRBV5-1; CDR3 protein: CASRQGPTNEKLFF; CDR3 DNA: TGCGCCAGTCGACAGGGCCCAACTAATGAAAAACTGTTTTTT
clone size: NA; J gene: TRBJ2-1; D gene: TRBD1; V gene: TRBV27; CDR3 protein: CASSFIGQGYNEQFF; CDR3 DNA: TGTGCCAGCAGTTTTATTGGACAGGGTTACAATGAGCAGTTCTTC
clone size: NA; J gene: TRBJ1-2; D gene: NA; V gene: TRBV4-3; CDR3 protein: CASSLQGTGYTF; CDR3 DNA: TGCGCCAGCAGCTTACAGGGTACTGGCTACACCTTC
clone size: NA; J gene: TRBJ2-3; D gene: TRBD2; V gene: TRBV7-2; CDR3 protein: CASSLNSGEIDTQYF; CDR3 DNA: TGTGCCAGCAGCTTAAATAGCGGGGAAATAGATACGCAGTATTTT
clone size: NA; J gene: TRBJ1-1; D gene: NA; V gene: TRBV9; CDR3 protein: CASSVLSRDTEAFF; CDR3 DNA: TGTGCCAGCAGCGTACTGAGCAGGGACACTGAAGCTTTCTTT
clone size: NA; J gene: TRBJ2-5; D gene: NA; V gene: TRBV14; CDR3 protein: CASSQRRTQYF; CDR3 DNA: TGTGCCAGCAGCCAAAGACGGACCCAGTACTTC
clone size: NA; J gene: TRBJ1-5; D gene: NA; V gene: TRBV30; CDR3 protein: CAWTGAGAGNQPQHF; CDR3 DNA: TGTGCCTGGACCGGAGCGGGGGCTGGCAATCAGCCCCAGCATTTT
clone size: NA; J gene: TRBJ2-1; D gene: TRBD2; V gene: TRBV6-5; CDR3 protein: CASSYVVAGLYNEQFF; CDR3 DNA: TGTGCCAGCAGTTACGTAGTAGCGGGGCTCTACAATGAGCAGTTCTTC
clone size: NA; J gene: TRBJ1-1; D gene: NA; V gene: TRBV29-1; CDR3 protein: CSVAQRTESEAFF; CDR3 DNA: TGCAGCGTTGCCCAAAGGACGGAATCTGAAGCTTTCTTT
clone size: NA; J gene: TRBJ1-2; D gene: NA; V gene: TRBV3-1/TRBV3-2; CDR3 protein: CASSQDRDYGYTF; CDR3 DNA: TGTGCCAGCAGCCAAGACAGAGACTATGGCTACACCTTC
clone size: NA; J gene: TRBJ1-6; D gene: TRBD1; V gene: TRBV11-1; CDR3 protein: CASSPHAGTGNSPLHF; CDR3 DNA: TGTGCCAGCAGCCCACACGCCGGGACAGGGAATTCACCCCTCCACTTT
clone size: NA; J gene: TRBJ1-2; D gene: NA; V gene: TRBV3-1/TRBV3-2; CDR3 protein: CASSQNPGEGYTF; CDR3 DNA: TGTGCCAGCAGCCAGAACCCTGGGGAGGGCTACACCTTC
clone size: NA; J gene: TRBJ1-6; D gene: NA; V gene: TRBV12-5; CDR3 protein: CASADPAGDNSPLHF; CDR3 DNA: TGTGCTAGTGCCGACCCGGCAGGCGATAATTCACCCCTCCACTTT
clone size: NA; J gene: TRBJ1-2; D gene: NA; V gene: TRBV23-1; CDR3 protein: CASRSEGGSYTF; CDR3 DNA: TGCGCCAGTCGGTCGGAAGGGGGGTCCTACACCTTC
clone size: few; J gene: TRBJ2-7; D gene: NA; V gene: TRBV20-1; CDR3 protein: CSARDSPNGIF; CDR3 DNA: TGCAGTGCTAGAGACTCCCCTAACGGAATCTTC
clone size: NA; J gene: TRBJ2-2; D gene: NA; V gene: TRBV5-1; CDR3 protein: CASSLGLGELFF; CDR3 DNA: TGCGCCAGCAGCTTGGGGCTCGGGGAGCTGTTTTTT
clone size: NA; J gene: TRBJ2-1; D gene: NA; V gene: TRBV7-9; CDR3 protein: CASSLGGAEDEQFF; CDR3 DNA: TGTGCCAGCAGCTTAGGCGGTGCTGAGGATGAGCAGTTCTTC
clone size: once; J gene: TRBJ1-1; D gene: TRBD1; V gene: TRBV5-5; CDR3 protein: CASSFGQGSTEAFF; CDR3 DNA: TGTGCCAGCAGTTTTGGACAGGGGAGTACTGAAGCTTTCTTT
clone size: NA; J gene: TRBJ2-6; D gene: NA; V gene: TRBV7-2; CDR3 protein: CASTPFSGANVLTF; CDR3 DNA: TGTGCCAGCACCCCCTTTTCTGGGGCCAACGTCCTGACTTTC
clone size: NA; J gene: TRBJ1-2; D gene: NA; V gene: TRBV5-6; CDR3 protein: CASSRGRDLVGYTF; CDR3 DNA: TGTGCCAGCAGCCGCGGGAGGGATTTGGTAGGCTACACCTTC
clone size: NA; J gene: TRBJ2-5; D gene: NA; V gene: TRBV2; CDR3 protein: CASSERLRGDKETQYF; CDR3 DNA: TGTGCCAGCAGTGAACGGTTGAGGGGGGATAAAGAGACCCAGTACTTC
clone size: NA; J gene: TRBJ1-2; D gene: NA; V gene: TRBV10-3; CDR3 protein: CAISESRGSYGYTF; CDR3 DNA: TGTGCCATCAGTGAGTCGAGAGGAAGCTATGGCTACACCTTC
clone size: NA; J gene: TRBJ1-5; D gene: NA; V gene: TRBV2; CDR3 protein: CASSARGGRIQPQHF; CDR3 DNA: TGTGCCAGCAGTGCCCGGGGCGGGCGGATTCAGCCCCAGCATTTT
clone size: NA; J gene: TRBJ1-5; D gene: TRBD1; V gene: TRBV3-1/TRBV3-2; CDR3 protein: CASSQGGQGPQHF; CDR3 DNA: TGTGCCAGCAGCCAAGGAGGACAGGGGCCCCAGCATTTT